What follows are 22 T cell receptor beta chains derived from one specimen sequenced in a study of early T cells in non-severe SARS-CoV-2 infection. TCRdb reanalysed the 5' RACE reads using MiXCR and keeps one entry per CDR3 protein. The sample lists fewer than 85,000 distinct CDR3 sequences, 12% occurring once. Sequenced input: whole blood. The receptor set was obtained from an adult who was a healthcare worker with PCR-confirmed SARS-CoV-2 infection or an uninfected control (not recorded which).

This clonotype was picked up a small number of times. The chain joins TRBV19 to TRBJ2-1; possibly TRBD1 for D (6 bases). The CDR3 extends over 13 amino acids. V gave up 7 bases and J gave up 3 bases, with 10 bases separating them. CDR1 and CDR2 (germline): LNHDA, SQIVND (reference sequence). The CDR3 reads CASNEQGYNEQFF. The CDR3 DNA is TGTGCCAGTAATGAACAGGGCTACAATGAGCAGTTCTTC.

This clonotype has a count of ten or more. J is TRBJ1-4 and V is TRBV29-1; D not certain. The germline V and J ends were trimmed by 7 bases and 0 bases, with 9 bases remaining between them. This CDR3 has 13 residues. Germline values: CDR1 SQVTM, CDR2 ANQGSEA. CDR3 DNA sequence: TGCAGCGGTTGGACGGCAACTAATGAAAAACTGTTTTTT. Translating it yields CSGWTATNEKLFF.

This clonotype has at least ten counts. The V gene is TRBV9, the J gene TRBJ2-3; 9 bases match TRBD1. The CDR3 is 15 residues long. Losses at the gene ends were 2 bases for V and 4 bases for J; bases not matched to a gene: 5. Germline lookup yields CDR1 SGDLS and CDR2 YYNGEE. CDR3 nucleotides: TGTGCCAGCAGCGTCCCGAGACAGGGGGCAGATACGCAGTATTTT. It yields the protein CASSVPRQGADTQYF. The full variable domain, in which reference TRBV9 and TRBJ2-3 provide the parts outside the CDR3, is DSGVTQTPKHLITATGQRVTLRCSPRSGDLSVYWYQQSLDQGLQFLIQYYNGEERAKGNILERFSAQQFPDLHSELNLSSLELGDSALYFCASSVPRQGADTQYFGPGTRLTVL.

There are many counts of this clonotype. The chain has TRBV18 and TRBJ2-7; 7 bases align to TRBD2. Unmatched junction bases numbered 5, after V lost 6 bases and J lost 0 bases. The germline CDR1 and CDR2 sequences are KGHSH and LQKENI. CDR3 length: 14 residues. CDR3 sequence reads: CASSPGGFSYEQYF. In DNA form, the CDR3 reads TGTGCCAGCTCCCCGGGAGGTTTCTCCTACGAGCAGTACTTC.

In this sample, this clonotype turned up many times. The chain has TRBV20-1 and TRBJ2-1; TRBD2 matches at 7 bases. Germline V gives CDR1 DFQATT, CDR2 SNEGSKA (reference sequence). Trimming removed 0 bases from V and 0 bases from J; junction bases left unmatched: 8. The CDR3 runs 17 residues. Here the CDR3 reads CSARDRVTGGSYNEQFF. The CDR3 DNA is TGCAGTGCTAGAGATCGTGTTACGGGGGGCTCCTACAATGAGCAGTTCTTC.

This clonotype occurred many times. The chain combines TRBV7-2 with TRBJ2-5; 8 positions agree with TRBD2. Trimming removed 5 bases from V and 6 bases from J; junction bases left unmatched: 14. CDR3 length: 16 residues. The germline gives CDR1 SGHTA, CDR2 FQGNSA. The CDR3 spells CASSRRSSGSGKTQYF. In DNA, the CDR3 is TGTGCCAGCAGCCGGCGGTCGAGCGGGAGTGGGAAGACCCAGTACTTC. Complete variable domain (other parts from reference TRBV7-2 and TRBJ2-5): GAGVSQSPSNKVTEKGKDVELRCDPISGHTALYWYRQSLGQGLEFLIYFQGNSAPDKSGLPSDRFSAERTGGSVSTLTIQRTQQEDSAVYLCASSRRSSGSGKTQYFGPGTRLLVL.

This clonotype was counted at least ten times. The chain carries TRBV6-6 and TRBJ2-4, with 7 bases fitting TRBD1. CDR1 and CDR2 from the germline V gene are MNHNY and SVGAGI (reference sequence). The CDR3 contains 17 residues. With V trimmed by 0 bases and J by 0 bases, 5 bases remained unmatched. The chain's CDR3 is CASSYSTGSLAKNIQYF. In DNA, the CDR3 is TGTGCCAGCAGTTACTCGACAGGGAGCCTAGCCAAAAACATTCAGTACTTC.

For this clonotype: A single base is all that separates this from a far larger clone, so a read error is likely. The rearrangement joins TRBV28 to TRBJ1-2, with 7 bases that match TRBD1. V shed 6 bases, J shed 4 bases, and the junction held 5 bases outside the gene matches. The CDR3 sequence is 13 residues long. Germline lookup yields CDR1 MDHEN and CDR2 SYDVKM. Here the CDR3 reads CASSPTGSYGYTF. The CDR3 DNA follows: TGTGCCAGCAGCCCGACAGGGAGCTATGGCTACACCTTC.

This clonotype was detected many times. The rearrangement links TRBV7-6 to TRBJ2-7; TRBD1 agrees at 8 bases. The CDR3 is 14 amino acids. Germline trimming cut 5 bases from V and 2 bases from J; bases unmatched to any gene: 5. Looked up from germline, CDR1 is SGHVS and CDR2 is FNYEAQ. The CDR3 reads CASSIGQGPYEQYF. DNA of the CDR3: TGTGCCAGCAGCATAGGACAGGGACCCTACGAGCAGTACTTC.

This sequence joins TRBV5-1 and TRBJ2-1; D is ambiguous. Trimming shortened V by 0 bases and J by 5 bases, and 6 bases separated the two germline ends. The CDR3 loop spans 13 amino acids. The germline gives CDR1 SGHRS, CDR2 YFSETQ. CDR3: CASSLAYDNEQFF. CDR3 sequence (DNA): TGCGCCAGCAGCTTGGCTTATGACAATGAGCAGTTCTTC.

This clonotype was counted ten times or more. V and J are TRBV12-3 or TRBV12-4 and TRBJ1-3, with D unresolved. Trimming shortened V by 8 bases and J by 0 bases, and 5 bases separated the two germline ends. There are 12 residues in the CDR3. The CDR3, as DNA: TGTGCCAGCGCGTACTCTGGAAACACCATATATTTT. Amino acid sequence: CASAYSGNTIYF.

The sample holds a few counts of this clonotype. J is TRBJ2-7 and V is TRBV5-5; 9 nucleotides align to TRBD2. J gave up 0 bases and V 9 bases, and 7 bases lay outside the gene matches. Germline V gene lookup returns CDR1 SGHKS and CDR2 YYEKEE (reference sequence). The CDR3 runs to 14 residues. The CDR3, as DNA: TGTGCCACCTCGACGACTAGCGGCTCCTACGAGCAGTACTTC. Its translation: CATSTTSGSYEQYF.

This clonotype was seen many times. The chain uses TRBV27 and TRBJ1-2; maybe TRBD1 (6 bases). Trimming left V 6 bases short and J 4 bases short, with 12 bases between. Germline V gene data show CDR1 as MNHEY and CDR2 as SMNVEV (reference sequence). The CDR3 runs 13 residues. The CDR3 spells CASRQDSFYGYTF. DNA for the CDR3: TGTGCCAGCAGACAGGACAGCTTCTATGGCTACACCTTC.

This clonotype was seen ten or more times. J is TRBJ1-1 and V is TRBV14; D not resolved. In germline, CDR1 is SGHDN, CDR2 FVKESK. The CDR3 runs 16 residues. V was clipped by 0 bases and J by 2 bases, with 13 bases between them. CDR3 region: CASSQDRKGRNTEAFF. For the CDR3, the DNA is TGTGCCAGCAGCCAAGATCGAAAGGGTAGAAACACTGAAGCTTTCTTT. The variable domain in full, with the rest retrieved from reference TRBV14 and TRBJ1-1, is EAGVTQFPSHSVIEKGQTVTLRCDPISGHDNLYWYRRVMGKEIKFLLHFVKESKQDESGMPNNRFLAERTGGTYSTLKVQPAELEDSGVYFCASSQDRKGRNTEAFFGQGTRLTVV.

The rearrangement joins TRBV29-1 to TRBJ2-3; no reliable D call. The ends were cut back, 8 bases at V and 2 bases at J, with 14 bases in the middle. CDR1 and CDR2 (germline): SQVTM, ANQGSEA. This CDR3 region has 13 residues. The CDR3 is CSFRVVPTDTQYF. CDR3 in DNA: TGCAGCTTTAGGGTGGTACCCACAGATACGCAGTATTTT.

This clonotype was seen repeatedly, ten times or more. This sequence joins TRBV20-1 and TRBJ2-7; D is perhaps TRBD1 or TRBD2 (5 bases each). Trimming took 0 bases from V and 6 from J, leaving 18 bases between them. This CDR3 region has 15 residues. Germline loops: CDR1 DFQATT, CDR2 SNEGSKA (reference sequence). DNA of the CDR3: TGCAGTGCTAGAGAAGAGGGGCAGCCGATTTTCGAGCAGTACTTC. The encoded protein is CSAREEGQPIFEQYF.

This clonotype was picked up many times. This chain joins TRBV10-3 and TRBJ2-1; 7 nucleotides match TRBD1. Germline V gene sequence: CDR1 ENHRY, CDR2 SYGVKD. The CDR3 is 13 amino acids. The junction had 6 bases not matched to a gene; V was cut back by 8 bases and J by 5 bases. CDR3 sequence (DNA): TGTGCCATCTCGGGACAGCCCAACAATGAGCAGTTCTTC. It translates to CAISGQPNNEQFF.

This chain uses TRBV28 with TRBJ1-2; possibly TRBD1 for D (6 bases). Germline values: CDR1 MDHEN, CDR2 SYDVKM. The CDR3 consists of 13 residues. Trimming took off 5 bases at V and 3 bases at J, with 10 bases between the two ends. CDR3 protein: CASSLTGYYGYTF. Written as DNA, the CDR3 is TGTGCCAGCAGTCTAACAGGGTACTATGGCTACACCTTC.

This clonotype came up many times. The chain recombines TRBV20-1 with TRBJ2-5, with TRBD1 as a possible D gene (5 bases). The V end was cut by 0 bases, the J end by 5 bases, with 13 bases between. This CDR3 is built from 14 residues. Germline V gives CDR1 DFQATT, CDR2 SNEGSKA (reference sequence). CDR3 protein: CSAREATVGETQYF. Here the CDR3 DNA reads TGCAGTGCTAGAGAAGCGACAGTCGGGGAGACCCAGTACTTC.

This clonotype was counted at least ten times. V gene TRBV9 combines with J gene TRBJ1-6; unclear D gene. Trimming stripped 0 bases from V and 5 bases from J, with 6 bases between. Germline CDR1 and CDR2: SGDLS and YYNGEE. The CDR3 length is 14 residues. The CDR3 protein is CASSVGGNNSPLHF. DNA of the CDR3: TGTGCCAGCAGCGTAGGAGGGAATAATTCACCCCTCCACTTT.

This clonotype is classed as medium-sized. This sequence joins TRBV11-2 and TRBJ2-3; tentatively, D is TRBD1 (6 bases). V was trimmed by 5 bases and J by 5 bases, leaving 17 bases between them. From germline, CDR1 is SGHAT and CDR2 FQNNGV. The CDR3 is made up of 15 amino acids. CDR3 region: CASSPAAGAQDTQYF. CDR3 DNA sequence: TGTGCCAGCAGCCCCGCGGCAGGGGCGCAAGATACGCAGTATTTT.

The chain links TRBV10-3 to TRBJ2-5; D remains unclear. The germline V gene encodes CDR1 ENHRY and CDR2 SYGVKD. V lost 2 bases and J lost 6, with 7 bases in between. This CDR3 is built from 12 residues. The CDR3 sequence is CAISEDWKTQYF. The CDR3 DNA reads TGTGCCATCAGTGAGGATTGGAAGACCCAGTACTTC.